Below, 11 T cell receptor beta chains from the same sample are listed, as sequenced in a study of PD-L1 blockade in urothelial cancer. Data came from immunoSEQ multiplex PCR; TCRdb stores just in-frame clones and leaves some out. The sample comprises approximately 110,000 clones, under 85% of which are singletons, and about 2.6% rests with the top ten. The sequencing here drew on PBMCs, taken around atezolizumab (anti-PD-L1) treatment. The receptors shown here come from a man in his fifties or sixties with urothelial cancer.

V gene TRBV30 combines with J gene TRBJ2-1; 8 nucleotides line up with TRBD2. Trimming removed 3 bases from V and 3 bases from J; junction bases left unmatched: 10. Germline V lookup: CDR1 GTSNPN, CDR2 SVGIG (reference sequence). There are 16 residues in the CDR3. The CDR3 loop reads CAWSPGASGGYNEQFF. CDR3 bases: TGTGCCTGGAGCCCGGGGGCAAGCGGGGGCTACAATGAGCAGTTCTTC. The variable domain in full, with the rest retrieved from reference TRBV30 and TRBJ2-1, is SQTIHQWPATLVQPVGSPLSLECTVEGTSNPNLYWYRQAAGRGLQLLFYSVGIGQISSEVPQNLSASRPQDRQFILSSKKLLLSDSGFYLCAWSPGASGGYNEQFFGPGTRLTVL.

This clone appeared a single time. CDR3 nucleotides: TGTGCCATCAGTGAGTGGCAAGGGGGAACCTATAGCAATCAGCCCCAGCATTTT. Protein sequence: CAISEWQGGTYSNQPQHF. The chain carries TRBV10-3 and TRBJ1-5, with D maybe TRBD1 (6 bases). The CDR3 has 18 amino acids. Germline lookup yields CDR1 ENHRY and CDR2 SYGVKD. The ends were cut back, 1 base at V and 0 bases at J, with 16 bases in the middle.

Regarding this clone: At one of its ends the junction is not consistent with the germline gene, which may arise from a read error. V is TRBV28 and J is TRBJ1-5; TRBD1 aligns across 9 bases. The germline V gene encodes CDR1 MDHEN and CDR2 SYDVKM. This CDR3 comprises 11 residues. The CDR3 DNA reads as TGTGCCAGCAGTTTCCGGGACAGGGTGTATTTT. Its translation: CASSFRDRVYF.

The rearrangement links TRBV28 to TRBJ2-7; TRBD2 matches 10 bases. Germline V gene sequence: CDR1 MDHEN, CDR2 SYDVKM. Trimming cost V 5 bases and J 2 bases; bases outside gene matches: 6. The CDR3 runs 15 residues. CDR3 amino acids: CASSTHLAGAYEQYF. The CDR3 nucleotides read TGTGCCAGCAGTACTCACCTAGCGGGAGCCTACGAGCAGTACTTC.

This clone was observed once. This chain uses TRBV27 with TRBJ2-5; 12 nucleotides line up with TRBD2. Germline CDR1 MNHEY, CDR2 SMNVEV (reference sequence). This CDR3 is 16 amino acids long. V gave up 6 bases and J gave up 4 bases; unmatched junction bases: 9. The CDR3 sequence is CASRASGRVRAETQYF. For the CDR3, the DNA is TGTGCCAGCAGGGCTAGCGGGAGGGTGCGGGCAGAGACCCAGTACTTC.

The chain uses TRBV18 and TRBJ2-1, with D tentatively TRBD2 (5 bases). Germline V gives CDR1 KGHSH, CDR2 LQKENI. The CDR3 has 12 amino acids. The V end lost 2 bases, the J end lost 7 bases, and 6 bases lay between the germline ends. This CDR3 is CASSPWTNEQFF. The DNA of the CDR3 is TGTGCCAGCTCACCATGGACTAATGAGCAGTTCTTC.

This chain's CDR3 is CASRGTAQSTEAFF. The CDR3 DNA follows: TGTGCCAGCAGGGGGACAGCCCAGAGCACTGAAGCTTTCTTT. This sequence joins TRBV28 and TRBJ1-1; 7 nucleotides match TRBD1. V lost 6 bases to trimming and J lost 4 bases; unmatched junction nucleotides: 8. CDR1 and CDR2 from the germline V gene are MDHEN and SYDVKM. CDR3 length: 14 amino acids. Combining the CDR3 with reference TRBV28 and TRBJ1-1 gives the whole variable domain DVKVTQSSRYLVKRTGEKVFLECVQDMDHENMFWYRQDPGLGLRLIYFSYDVKMKEKGDIPEGYSVSREKKERFSLILESASTNQTSMYLCASRGTAQSTEAFFGQGTRLTVV.

The chain joins TRBV7-3 to TRBJ2-7; 9 bases are a match to TRBD1. This CDR3 comprises 14 residues. V was clipped by 5 bases and J by 4 bases; unmatched bases: 6. Per germline, CDR1 SGHTA and CDR2 FQGTGA. This CDR3 reads CASSLGTGMYEQYF. For the CDR3, the DNA is TGTGCCAGCAGCCTAGGGACAGGGATGTACGAGCAGTACTTC.

This chain joins TRBV28 and TRBJ2-5; 10 bases align to TRBD2. V shed 7 bases and J 2 bases; nucleotides not matched to a gene: 4. The CDR3 extends over 14 amino acids. Germline CDR1 and CDR2: MDHEN and SYDVKM. The CDR3 here is CASNQRGGQETQYF. The CDR3 coding sequence is TGTGCCAGCAACCAGCGGGGGGGACAAGAGACCCAGTACTTC.

A single count supports this clone. The chain is built from TRBV28 and TRBJ2-7; D gene ambiguous. V lost 7 bases to trimming and J lost 6 bases, with 16 bases between them. Germline V lookup: CDR1 MDHEN, CDR2 SYDVKM. The CDR3 consists of 13 residues. In nucleotides, the CDR3 is TGTGCCAGCACTATTCAAACCATTGGCGAGCAGTACTTC. It specifies CASTIQTIGEQYF.

The V and J genes are TRBV6-5 and TRBJ1-2, with TRBD1 matching 7 bases. This CDR3 has 14 amino acids. The germline CDR1 and CDR2 sequences are MNHEY and SVGAGI. The V and J ends lost 6 bases and 7 bases, in that order; junction bases with no gene match: 11. The CDR3 coding sequence is TGTGCCAGCAGCACCACCGGGACAGAAGGTGGCTACACCTTC. The encoded protein is CASSTTGTEGGYTF.